These 5 T cell receptor beta chains were sequenced from one sample in a study of siplizumab effects on memory and regulatory T cells. Produced via immunoSEQ multiplex PCR; TCRdb's table is partial and in-frame only. The data show 55,000 to 80,000 clones, with roughly 78% seen just once and roughly 0.4% held by the top ten. The sample was memory CD4+ T cells sorted from blood. The receptors were gathered from a human donor in good health.

The V and J genes are TRBV27 and TRBJ1-4; tentatively, D is TRBD1 (6 bases). Trimming cost V 5 bases and J 11 bases, with 18 bases left between them. Germline V gene sequence: CDR1 MNHEY, CDR2 SMNVEV (reference sequence). The CDR3 length is 14 residues. CDR3 sequence reads: CASSQNRQVGKLFF. As DNA, the CDR3 is TGTGCCAGCAGTCAAAACCGACAGGTGGGGAAACTGTTTTTT.

The CDR3 loop is CASSFYEQYF. In nucleotides, the CDR3 is TGTGCCAGCAGCTTCTACGAGCAGTACTTC. This chain joins TRBV11-2 and TRBJ2-7; D gene unclear. The germline CDR1 and CDR2 sequences are SGHAT and FQNNGV. The CDR3 length is 10 residues. The ends were cut back, 3 bases at V and 3 bases at J, with 0 bases in the middle.

The V gene is TRBV14, the J gene TRBJ1-1; no firm D call. CDR1 is SGHDN and CDR2 is FVKESK in the germline V gene. Trimming cost V 0 bases and J 1 base, with 6 bases left between them. CDR3 size: 14 residues. The CDR3 bases are TGTGCCAGCAGCCAAGAATTTAGGAACACTGAAGCTTTCTTT. The encoded protein is CASSQEFRNTEAFF.

CDR3 loop: CASSLDGVRQVSGYTF. The CDR3 DNA reads TGTGCCAGCAGTTTAGACGGTGTTCGGCAGGTCAGTGGCTACACCTTC. V and J are TRBV27 and TRBJ1-2; no clear D gene. CDR1 MNHEY and CDR2 SMNVEV come from the germline V gene (reference sequence). The germline V and J ends were trimmed by 2 bases and 7 bases, with 20 bases remaining between them. The CDR3 extends over 16 amino acids.

This chain joins TRBV5-1 and TRBJ1-1; no clear D gene. The CDR3 has 13 amino acids. In germline, CDR1 is SGHRS, CDR2 YFSETQ. Trimming removed 0 bases at V and 2 bases at J, with 5 bases between. The CDR3 region is CASSLEDNTEAFF. CDR3 DNA: TGCGCCAGCAGCTTGGAGGACAACACTGAAGCTTTCTTT.